This entry is about one TCR beta chain. The sample comes from a study of T cells in Graves' hyperthyroidism and ophthalmopathy. CDR3 length: 16 residues. The germline CDR1 and CDR2 sequences are KGHSH and LQKENI. Trimming pared 4 bases from V and 0 bases from J, leaving 15 bases between. Researchers took RNA transcripts and amplified the TCR beta CDR3 regions from them. The primer set for the first-round RT-PCR of the TCR CDR3 was HTBI. TCRdb used MiXCR to reprocess the multiplex PCR reads, holding one entry per CDR3 protein. In the table there are 450,000 to 500,000 distinct CDR3 sequences, approximately 23% of which are singletons. Ophthalmopathy in the patients scored at least 3 on Clinical Activity Score and at least 4 on NOSPECS grade, lasting under 3 months. Exclusion of patients followed from uncontrolled infection, other autoimmune disease, pregnancy or lactation. Orbital computed tomography, thyroid ultrasound, serum thyroxine and TRAb, and clinical symptoms together informed the diagnoses.

Sequenced sample: blood. This clonotype was obtained from a woman aged 70 to 79 with Graves' ophthalmopathy. The rearrangement uses TRBV18 and TRBJ1-2; no clear D gene. The CDR3 DNA reads TGTGCCAGCTCACAACGTGTCGGACGGACTAACTATGGCTACACCTTC. This encodes CASSQRVGRTNYGYTF.